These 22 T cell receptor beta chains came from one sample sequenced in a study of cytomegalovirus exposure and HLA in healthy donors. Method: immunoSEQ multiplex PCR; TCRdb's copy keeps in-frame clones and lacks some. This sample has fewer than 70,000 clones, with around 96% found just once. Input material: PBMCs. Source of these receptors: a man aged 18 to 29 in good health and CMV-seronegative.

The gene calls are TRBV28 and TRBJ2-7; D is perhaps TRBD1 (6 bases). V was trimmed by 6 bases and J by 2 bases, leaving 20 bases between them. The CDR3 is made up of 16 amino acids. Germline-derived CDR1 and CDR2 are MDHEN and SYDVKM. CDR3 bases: TGTGCCAGCAGCCCACCGGGACAAATATTTACCTACGAGCAGTACTTC. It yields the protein CASSPPGQIFTYEQYF. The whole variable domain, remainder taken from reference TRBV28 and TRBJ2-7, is DVKVTQSSRYLVKRTGEKVFLECVQDMDHENMFWYRQDPGLGLRLIYFSYDVKMKEKGDIPEGYSVSREKKERFSLILESASTNQTSMYLCASSPPGQIFTYEQYFGPGTRLTVT.

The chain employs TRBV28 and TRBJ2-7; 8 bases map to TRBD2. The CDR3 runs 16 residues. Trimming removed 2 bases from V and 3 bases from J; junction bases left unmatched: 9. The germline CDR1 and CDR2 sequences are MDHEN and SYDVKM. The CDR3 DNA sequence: TGTGCCAGCAGTTTAGATGGGGCGGGAGGATTCTACGAGCAGTACTTC. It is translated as CASSLDGAGGFYEQYF.

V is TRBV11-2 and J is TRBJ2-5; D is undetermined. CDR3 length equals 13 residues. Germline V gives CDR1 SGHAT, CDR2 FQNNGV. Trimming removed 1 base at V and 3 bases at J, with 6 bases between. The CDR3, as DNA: TGTGCCAGCAGCTTAGTTCGTGAAGAGACCCAGTACTTC. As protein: CASSLVREETQYF.

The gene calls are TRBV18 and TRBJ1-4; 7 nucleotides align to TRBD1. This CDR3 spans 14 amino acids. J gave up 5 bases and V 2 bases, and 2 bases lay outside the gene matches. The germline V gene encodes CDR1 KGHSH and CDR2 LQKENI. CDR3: CASSPGTANEKLFF. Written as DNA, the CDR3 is TGTGCCAGCTCACCAGGGACAGCAAATGAAAAACTGTTTTTT.

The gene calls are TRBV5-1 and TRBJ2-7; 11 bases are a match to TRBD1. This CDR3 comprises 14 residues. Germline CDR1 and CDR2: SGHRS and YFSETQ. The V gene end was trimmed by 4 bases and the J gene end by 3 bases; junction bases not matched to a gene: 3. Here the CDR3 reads CASSTGTGGYEQYF. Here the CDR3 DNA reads TGCGCCAGCAGCACCGGGACAGGGGGCTACGAGCAGTACTTC.

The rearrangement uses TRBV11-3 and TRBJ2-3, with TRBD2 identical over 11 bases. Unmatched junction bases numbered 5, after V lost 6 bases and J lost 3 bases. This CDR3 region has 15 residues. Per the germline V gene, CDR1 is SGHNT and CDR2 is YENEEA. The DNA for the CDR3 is TGTGCCAGCAGTCGTACTAGCGGGAGAACAGATACGCAGTATTTT. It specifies CASSRTSGRTDTQYF.

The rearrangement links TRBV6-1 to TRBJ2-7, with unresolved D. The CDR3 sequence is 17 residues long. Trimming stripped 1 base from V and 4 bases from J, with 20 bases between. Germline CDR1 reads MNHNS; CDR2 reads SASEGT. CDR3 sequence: CASSEVILEQNSYEQYF. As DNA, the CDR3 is TGTGCCAGCAGTGAAGTGATTTTGGAACAGAATTCATACGAGCAGTACTTC.

CDR3 nucleotides: TGCAGCCATACCGGGACAGGGGCCCCTGAAGCTTTCTTT. This codes for CSHTGTGAPEAFF. The V and J genes are TRBV29-1 and TRBJ1-1; 10 bases are shared with TRBD1. The J segment lost 6 bases and the V segment lost 8 bases, leaving 9 bases of the junction unmatched. Germline V gives CDR1 SQVTM, CDR2 ANQGSEA. CDR3 length equals 13 residues.

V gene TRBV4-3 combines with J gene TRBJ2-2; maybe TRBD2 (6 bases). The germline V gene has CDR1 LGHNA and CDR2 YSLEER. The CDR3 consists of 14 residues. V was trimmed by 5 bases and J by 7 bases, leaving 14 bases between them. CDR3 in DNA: TGCGCCAGCAGCTTCCTCCTGGGGGGCGGGGAGCTGTTTTTT. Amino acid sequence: CASSFLLGGGELFF.

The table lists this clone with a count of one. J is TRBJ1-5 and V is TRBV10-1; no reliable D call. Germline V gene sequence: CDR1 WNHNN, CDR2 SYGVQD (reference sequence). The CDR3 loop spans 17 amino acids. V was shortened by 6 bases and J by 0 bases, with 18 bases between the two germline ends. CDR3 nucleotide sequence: TGCGCCAGCAGGGACCGCGGTGCGGGCTATAGCAATCAGCCCCAGCATTTT. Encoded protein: CASRDRGAGYSNQPQHF.

CDR3 bases: TGCGCCAGCAGCGAGACAGGGACCGACGGAACTGAAGCTTTCTTT. This translates into CASSETGTDGTEAFF. V and J are TRBV5-1 and TRBJ1-1; 7 bases agree with TRBD1. Looked up from germline, CDR1 is SGHRS and CDR2 is YFSETQ. The CDR3 is made up of 15 amino acids. The trim removed 4 bases at V and 5 bases at J, leaving 11 bases unmatched.

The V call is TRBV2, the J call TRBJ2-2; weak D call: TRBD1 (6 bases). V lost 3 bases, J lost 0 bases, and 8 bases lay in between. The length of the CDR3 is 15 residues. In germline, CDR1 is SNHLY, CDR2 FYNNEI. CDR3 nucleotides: TGTGCCAGCAGTGATTGGGACACGAACACCGGGGAGCTGTTTTTT. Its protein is CASSDWDTNTGELFF.

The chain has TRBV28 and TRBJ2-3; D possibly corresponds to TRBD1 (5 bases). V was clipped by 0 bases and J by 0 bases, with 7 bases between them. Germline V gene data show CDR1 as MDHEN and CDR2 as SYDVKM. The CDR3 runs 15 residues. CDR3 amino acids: CASSLWTASTDTQYF. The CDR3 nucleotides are TGTGCCAGCAGTTTATGGACAGCTAGCACAGATACGCAGTATTTT.

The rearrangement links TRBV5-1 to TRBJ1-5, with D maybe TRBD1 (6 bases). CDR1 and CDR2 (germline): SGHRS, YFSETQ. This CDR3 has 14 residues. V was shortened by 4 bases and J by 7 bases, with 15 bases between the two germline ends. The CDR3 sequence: CASSPRGGAQPQHF. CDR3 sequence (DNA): TGCGCCAGCAGCCCCCGCGGGGGGGCCCAGCCCCAGCATTTT. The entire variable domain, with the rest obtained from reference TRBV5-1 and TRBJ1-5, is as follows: KAGVTQTPRYLIKTRGQQVTLSCSPISGHRSVSWYQQTPGQGLQFLFEYFSETQRNKGNFPGRFSGRQFSNSRSEMNVSTLELGDSALYLCASSPRGGAQPQHFGDGTRLSIL.

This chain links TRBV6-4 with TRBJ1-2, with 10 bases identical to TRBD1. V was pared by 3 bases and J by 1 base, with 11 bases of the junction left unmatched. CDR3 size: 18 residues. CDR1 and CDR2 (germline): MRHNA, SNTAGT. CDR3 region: CASSEIPGTGVCNYGYTF. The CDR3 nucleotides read TGTGCCAGCAGTGAAATTCCCGGGACAGGGGTTTGTAACTATGGCTACACCTTC.

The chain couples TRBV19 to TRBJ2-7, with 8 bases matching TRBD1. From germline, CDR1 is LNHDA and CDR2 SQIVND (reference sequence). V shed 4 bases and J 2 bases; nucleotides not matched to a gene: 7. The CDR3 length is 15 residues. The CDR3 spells CASSSAGQATYEQYF. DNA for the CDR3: TGTGCCAGTAGTAGTGCGGGACAGGCGACCTACGAGCAGTACTTC.

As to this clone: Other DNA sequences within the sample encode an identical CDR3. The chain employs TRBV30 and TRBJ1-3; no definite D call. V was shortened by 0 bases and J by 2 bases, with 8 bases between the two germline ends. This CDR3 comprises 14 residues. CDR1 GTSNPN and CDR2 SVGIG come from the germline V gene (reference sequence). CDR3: CAWSVGGAGNTIYF. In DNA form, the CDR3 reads TGTGCCTGGAGTGTAGGAGGTGCTGGAAACACCATATATTTT. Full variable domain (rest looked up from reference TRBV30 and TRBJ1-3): SQTIHQWPATLVQPVGSPLSLECTVEGTSNPNLYWYRQAAGRGLQLLFYSVGIGQISSEVPQNLSASRPQDRQFILSSKKLLLSDSGFYLCAWSVGGAGNTIYFGEGSWLTVV.

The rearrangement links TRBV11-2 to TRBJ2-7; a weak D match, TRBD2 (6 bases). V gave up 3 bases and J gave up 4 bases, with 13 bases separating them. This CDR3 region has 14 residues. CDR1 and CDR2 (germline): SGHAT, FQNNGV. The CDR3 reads CASSFGGGPYEQYF. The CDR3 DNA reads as TGTGCCAGCAGCTTTGGTGGAGGGCCTTACGAGCAGTACTTC.

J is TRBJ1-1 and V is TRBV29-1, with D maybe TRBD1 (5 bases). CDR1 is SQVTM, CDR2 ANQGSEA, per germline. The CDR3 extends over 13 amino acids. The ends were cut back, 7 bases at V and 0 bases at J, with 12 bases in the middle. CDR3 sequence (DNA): TGCAGCGGCTTGGAGGGGTTGAACACTGAAGCTTTCTTT. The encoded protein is CSGLEGLNTEAFF.

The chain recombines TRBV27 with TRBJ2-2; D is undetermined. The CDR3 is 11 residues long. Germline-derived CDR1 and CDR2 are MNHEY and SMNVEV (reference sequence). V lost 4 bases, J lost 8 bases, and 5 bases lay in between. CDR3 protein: CASSYGGELFF. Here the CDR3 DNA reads TGTGCCAGCAGTTACGGGGGGGAGCTGTTTTTT.

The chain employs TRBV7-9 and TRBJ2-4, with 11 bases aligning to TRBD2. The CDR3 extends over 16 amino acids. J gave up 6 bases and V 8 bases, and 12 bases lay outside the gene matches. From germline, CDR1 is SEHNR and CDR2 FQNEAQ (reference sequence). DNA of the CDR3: TGTGCCAGCCGCCTTATAGCGGGAGGGCGAGGAAACATTCAGTACTTC. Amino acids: CASRLIAGGRGNIQYF.

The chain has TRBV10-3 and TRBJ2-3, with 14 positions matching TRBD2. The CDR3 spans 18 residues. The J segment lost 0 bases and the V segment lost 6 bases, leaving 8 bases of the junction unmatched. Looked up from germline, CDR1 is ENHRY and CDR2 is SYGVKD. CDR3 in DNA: TGTGCCATCAGAGATACAGGACTAGCGGGAGGCAGCACAGATACGCAGTATTTT. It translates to CAIRDTGLAGGSTDTQYF.